This is a list of T cell receptor beta chains from one sample in a study of cytomegalovirus exposure and HLA in healthy donors. Clones were read by immunoSEQ multiplex PCR, and TCRdb kept only the in-frame ones, dropping some. The table records 150,000 to 200,000 clones, around 74% of them present only once. Source material: PBMCs. The receptors were gathered from a female donor in good health and CMV-seronegative. Each CDR3 is given with its conserved first and last residue. The order of the fields is CDR3 protein, CDR3 DNA, J gene, D gene, V gene, clone size. D genes are given only for firm matches. Clone sizes are given selectively: once, few, many, or a class where the clone is expanded.

CDR3: CAWNTGGPGEQFF
DNA: TGTGCCTGGAATACGGGAGGGCCGGGTGAGCAGTTCTTC
J: TRBJ2-1
D: TRBD2
V: TRBV30
size: -

CDR3: CASSTITGTQSSYEQYF
DNA: TGTGCCAGCAGCACGATTACCGGGACACAGAGCTCCTACGAGCAGTACTTC
J: TRBJ2-7
D: -
V: TRBV5-5
size: -

CDR3: CASSQDSGQGSDGYTF
DNA: TGTGCCAGCTCACAAGACTCGGGACAGGGGTCTGATGGCTACACCTTC
J: TRBJ1-2
D: TRBD1
V: TRBV18
size: -

CDR3: CASSEYDRGGEKLFF
DNA: TGTGCCAGCAGTGAATACGACAGGGGGGGGGAAAAACTGTTTTTT
J: TRBJ1-4
D: TRBD1
V: TRBV2
size: -

CDR3: CASSGLGSAGNYGYTF
DNA: TGTGCCAGCAGTGGTTTGGGTTCAGCAGGAAACTATGGCTACACCTTC
J: TRBJ1-2
D: -
V: TRBV6-1
size: few

CDR3: CASSRWGQSSGNTIYF
DNA: TGCGCCAGCAGCCGGTGGGGGCAAAGCTCTGGAAACACCATATATTTT
J: TRBJ1-3
D: -
V: TRBV5-1
size: -

CDR3: CASSFRRTGSANEKLFF
DNA: TGTGCCAGCAGCTTCCGCCGGACAGGGTCAGCTAATGAAAAACTGTTTTTT
J: TRBJ1-4
D: TRBD1
V: TRBV5-6
size: -

CDR3: CAISTGQGPHEQYF
DNA: TGTGCCATCAGTACGGGACAGGGTCCCCACGAGCAGTACTTC
J: TRBJ2-7
D: TRBD1
V: TRBV10-3
size: -

CDR3: CASSPGVGLTYNEQFF
DNA: TGTGCCAGCAGCCCCGGCGTGGGACTCACATACAATGAGCAGTTCTTC
J: TRBJ2-1
D: -
V: TRBV9
size: -

CDR3: CASSLGQGAPYEQYF
DNA: TGTGCCAGCAGCTTGGGACAGGGGGCACCCTACGAGCAGTACTTC
J: TRBJ2-7
D: TRBD1
V: TRBV7-3
size: once

CDR3: CASSLVGVDYGYTF
DNA: TGCGCCAGCAGCTTGGTAGGGGTGGACTATGGCTACACCTTC
J: TRBJ1-2
D: -
V: TRBV5-1
size: -

CDR3: CASSQRFTDTQYF
DNA: TGTGCCAGCAGCCAGCGGTTCACAGATACGCAGTATTTT
J: TRBJ2-3
D: -
V: TRBV7-2
size: -

CDR3: CASSQGLATSYNEQFF
DNA: TGTGCCAGCAGCCAGGGACTAGCGACATCCTACAATGAGCAGTTCTTC
J: TRBJ2-1
D: TRBD2
V: TRBV5-6
size: -

CDR3: CASSLDFIANYGYTF
DNA: TGCGCCAGCAGCTTGGACTTTATCGCTAACTATGGCTACACCTTC
J: TRBJ1-2
D: -
V: TRBV5-1
size: -

CDR3: CASSEFPRGSYNEQFF
DNA: TGTGCCAGCAGTGAGTTTCCAAGGGGTTCCTACAATGAGCAGTTCTTC
J: TRBJ2-1
D: -
V: TRBV6-1
size: -

CDR3: CSVGLPDSTYEQYF
DNA: TGCAGCGTTGGCCTGCCGGACTCAACCTACGAGCAGTACTTC
J: TRBJ2-7
D: -
V: TRBV29-1
size: -

CDR3: CASSFLAGGRYNEQFF
DNA: TGTGCCAGCAGCTTCCTAGCGGGTGGCCGCTACAATGAGCAGTTCTTC
J: TRBJ2-1
D: TRBD2
V: TRBV11-2
size: -

CDR3: CAITPADRENTEAFF
DNA: TGCGCCATCACCCCGGCCGACAGGGAGAACACTGAAGCTTTCTTT
J: TRBJ1-1
D: TRBD1
V: TRBV10-2
size: -

CDR3: CASSPTGTGNTGELFF
DNA: TGCGCCAGCAGCCCTACCGGGACAGGGAACACCGGGGAGCTGTTTTTT
J: TRBJ2-2
D: TRBD1
V: TRBV5-1
size: -

CDR3: CASSPDRGPGNTIYF
DNA: TGTGCCAGCAGCCCAGACAGGGGACCCGGAAACACCATATATTTT
J: TRBJ1-3
D: TRBD1
V: TRBV6-5
size: -

CDR3: CASSVAGGRTDTQYF
DNA: TGTGCCAGCAGCGTAGCGGGAGGACGCACAGATACGCAGTATTTT
J: TRBJ2-3
D: TRBD2
V: TRBV9
size: -

CDR3: CASSQGSGRGHEQYF
DNA: TGCGCCAGCAGCCAAGGTAGCGGGAGGGGCCACGAGCAGTACTTC
J: TRBJ2-7
D: TRBD2
V: TRBV4-1
size: -

CDR3: CASRATGGSSYEQYF
DNA: TGTGCCAGCAGAGCTACAGGGGGCAGTTCCTACGAGCAGTACTTC
J: TRBJ2-7
D: TRBD1
V: TRBV6-5
size: -

CDR3: CASSEIGAGGYNEQFF
DNA: TGTGCCAGCAGTGAGATCGGAGCGGGAGGCTACAATGAGCAGTTCTTC
J: TRBJ2-1
D: TRBD2
V: TRBV2
size: -

CDR3: CASSSDRQDTEAFF
DNA: TGTGCCAGCAGCTCGGACAGGCAGGACACTGAAGCTTTCTTT
J: TRBJ1-1
D: TRBD1
V: TRBV11-2
size: few

CDR3: CASSSYSGSRNEQFF
DNA: TGTGCCAGCAGTTCATATAGCGGGTCGAGGAATGAGCAGTTCTTC
J: TRBJ2-1
D: TRBD2
V: TRBV27
size: -

CDR3: CAWTLTGTYGYTF
DNA: TGTGCCTGGACGCTGACAGGAACCTATGGCTACACCTTC
J: TRBJ1-2
D: -
V: TRBV30
size: -

CDR3: CASSYTGSNQPQHF
DNA: TGTGCCAGCAGCTATACAGGGAGCAATCAGCCCCAGCATTTT
J: TRBJ1-5
D: -
V: TRBV11-2
size: -

CDR3: CASSEWTGAYEQYF
DNA: TGTGCCAGCAGTGAATGGACAGGGGCCTACGAGCAGTACTTC
J: TRBJ2-7
D: TRBD1
V: TRBV6-1
size: -

CDR3: CSVEGTGNTGELFF
DNA: TGCAGCGTTGAAGGGACAGGGAACACCGGGGAGCTGTTTTTT
J: TRBJ2-2
D: TRBD1
V: TRBV29-1
size: -

CDR3: CASDHGSSGNTIYF
DNA: TGTGCCAGCGATCACGGGAGCTCTGGAAACACCATATATTTT
J: TRBJ1-3
D: -
V: TRBV19
size: -

CDR3: CASSLGDRSYEQYF
DNA: TGTGCCAGCAGCCTCGGGGACAGGAGTTACGAGCAGTACTTC
J: TRBJ2-7
D: TRBD1
V: TRBV11-3
size: few

CDR3: CASSQGGDRGSEKLFF
DNA: TGTGCCAGCAGCCAGGGGGGGGACAGGGGAAGCGAAAAACTGTTTTTT
J: TRBJ1-4
D: TRBD1
V: TRBV4-2
size: -

CDR3: CAGVSGHDGYTF
DNA: TGTGCCGGGGTTTCAGGGCACGATGGCTACACCTTC
J: TRBJ1-2
D: -
V: TRBV6-1
size: -

CDR3: CASSEARDPAPGYTF
DNA: TGTGCCAGCAGTGAAGCGCGGGACCCTGCACCGGGCTACACCTTC
J: TRBJ1-2
D: -
V: TRBV2
size: -

CDR3: CASSIGRLSSYNSPLHF
DNA: TGTGCCAGTAGTATCGGTCGGTTGAGCTCCTATAATTCACCCCTCCACTTT
J: TRBJ1-6
D: -
V: TRBV19
size: few

CDR3: CASSLGQPYEQYF
DNA: TGTGCCAGCAGCCTGGGACAGCCCTACGAGCAGTACTTC
J: TRBJ2-7
D: TRBD1
V: TRBV11-2
size: few

CDR3: CASSLGLAGGRIQETQYF
DNA: TGTGCCAGCAGCTTAGGACTAGCGGGAGGGCGAATACAAGAGACCCAGTACTTC
J: TRBJ2-5
D: TRBD2
V: TRBV7-9
size: -

CDR3: CASSTNLEGTQYF
DNA: TGTGCCAGCAGTACTAACTTGGAAGGTACGCAGTATTTT
J: TRBJ2-3
D: -
V: TRBV4-2
size: -

CDR3: CASSDRGTEAFF
DNA: TGCGCCAGCAGTGATAGGGGCACTGAGGCTTTCTTT
J: TRBJ1-1
D: -
V: TRBV10-1
size: -

CDR3: CASSLSQGSSSYNSPLHF
DNA: TGTGCCAGCAGCTTGAGTCAGGGCTCCAGCTCCTATAATTCACCCCTCCACTTT
J: TRBJ1-6
D: -
V: TRBV5-5
size: -

CDR3: CSSSLEGGRAKTGELFF
DNA: TGTTCCAGCAGCCTCGAGGGCGGGAGGGCCAAAACCGGGGAGCTGTTTTTT
J: TRBJ2-2
D: TRBD2
V: TRBV7-9
size: once

CDR3: CASSLEPGQGETEAFF
DNA: TGCGCCAGCAGCTTGGAACCGGGACAGGGGGAAACTGAAGCTTTCTTT
J: TRBJ1-1
D: TRBD1
V: TRBV5-1
size: -

CDR3: CASSPGGSTDTQYF
DNA: TGTGCCAGCAGCCCTGGGGGGAGCACAGATACGCAGTATTTT
J: TRBJ2-3
D: -
V: TRBV7-2
size: -

CDR3: CASSLTTGGLYGYTF
DNA: TGTGCCAGCAGCTTAACGACAGGGGGCCTATATGGCTACACCTTC
J: TRBJ1-2
D: TRBD1
V: TRBV13
size: few

CDR3: CASLSTILTYGYTF
DNA: TGTGCCAGCCTATCGACAATCTTAACTTATGGCTACACCTTC
J: TRBJ1-2
D: -
V: TRBV6-1
size: -

CDR3: CSVEGVWAGTYEQYF
DNA: TGCAGCGTTGAAGGAGTTTGGGCAGGAACCTACGAGCAGTACTTC
J: TRBJ2-7
D: -
V: TRBV29-1
size: -

CDR3: CASSARQGANYGYTF
DNA: TGTGCCAGTAGTGCCCGACAGGGAGCTAACTATGGCTACACCTTC
J: TRBJ1-2
D: TRBD1
V: TRBV19
size: -

CDR3: CASSLGDRGRVDGYTF
DNA: TGCGCCAGCAGCTTGGGGGACAGGGGGCGAGTTGATGGCTACACCTTC
J: TRBJ1-2
D: TRBD1
V: TRBV5-1
size: -

CDR3: CASRAPGGQGGKQYF
DNA: TGTGCCAGCAGGGCCCCGGGTGGGCAGGGTGGGAAGCAGTACTTC
J: TRBJ2-7
D: -
V: TRBV6-5
size: few

CDR3: CASSGYAGTSGDTQYF
DNA: TGTGCCAGCAGTGGGTACGCGGGGACCTCAGGAGATACGCAGTATTTT
J: TRBJ2-3
D: -
V: TRBV6-1
size: -

CDR3: CASSQGGLETQYF
DNA: TGCGCCAGCAGCCAAGGGGGGCTTGAGACCCAGTACTTC
J: TRBJ2-5
D: -
V: TRBV4-1
size: -

CDR3: CASSLELAGADTQYF
DNA: TGCGCCAGCAGCTTGGAACTAGCGGGAGCAGATACGCAGTATTTT
J: TRBJ2-3
D: TRBD2
V: TRBV5-1
size: -

CDR3: CSVEEYGRTYEQYF
DNA: TGCAGCGTTGAAGAGTACGGGAGGACCTACGAGCAGTACTTC
J: TRBJ2-7
D: TRBD2
V: TRBV29-1
size: -

CDR3: CASSPGGQGLDEQYF
DNA: TGTGCCAGCAGCCCAGGGGGACAGGGGTTGGACGAGCAGTACTTC
J: TRBJ2-7
D: TRBD1
V: TRBV9
size: -

CDR3: CASSLGSGLGTQYF
DNA: TGTGCCAGCAGCTTAGGGAGCGGTCTGGGGACCCAGTACTTC
J: TRBJ2-5
D: -
V: TRBV11-2
size: once

CDR3: CASSVQGTNEKLFF
DNA: TGTGCCAGCAGCGTGCAGGGTACTAATGAAAAACTGTTTTTT
J: TRBJ1-4
D: -
V: TRBV9
size: -